The clone carrying this T cell receptor (beta chain) was seen a few times. Its specificity is unknown. The method was immunoSEQ multiplex PCR; TCRdb's version includes in-frame clones alone and lacks a portion of them. The sample carries about 98,000 clones, approximately 90% recorded once. This entry belongs to a study of cytomegalovirus exposure and HLA in healthy donors. Study in general: The 90 to 150 validation repertoires and the roughly 670 first-cohort repertoires shared a platform, a later analysis reported.

Germline loops: CDR1 SGHDT, CDR2 YYEEEE. V shed 4 bases, J shed 0 bases, and the junction held 10 bases outside the gene matches. The CDR3 is 16 residues long. Study observations and caveats: The study recorded around 160 TCR beta chains that were cytomegalovirus-associated. There were some public TCRs occurring in many donors, but most TCR sequences were rare. It was reported that the classifier diagnosed cytomegalovirus status with high specificity and sensitivity in both the original and validation cohorts.

The sequence derives from a woman aged 25-40 years in good health and CMV-seronegative. The chain employs TRBV5-6 and TRBJ2-7; 7 bases line up with TRBD1. The sequencing input was PBMCs. The CDR3 DNA reads as TGTGCCAGCAGCCAGATAACAGGGGCGGGCTCCTACGAGCAGTACTTC. It codes for CASSQITGAGSYEQYF.